What follows is one T cell receptor beta chain and its context. As to treatment: oral pan-JAK inhibitor, 5-10 mg twice daily. This specimen belongs to a study of CD8+ T cells in alopecia areata. This CDR3 has 16 amino acids. Germline V gene sequence: CDR1 LNHDA, CDR2 SQIVND (reference sequence). Unmatched junction bases numbered 4, after V lost 4 bases and J lost 0 bases. RNA was extracted and reverse transcribed into cDNA as the sequencing template. Generated by immunoSEQ multiplex PCR, the TCRdb table keeps only in-frame clones and is missing some. The table shows 90,000 to 150,000 clones, with 53% occurring only once.

V and J are TRBV19 and TRBJ2-3; 10 bases match TRBD2. This sequence was found in a human donor with alopecia areata. The source was CD4+ T cells sorted from blood, collected at week 4, from a patient treated with tofacitinib. CDR3 sequence reads: CASSNLAGVSTDTQYF. DNA of the CDR3: TGTGCCAGTAGTAACCTAGCGGGGGTCAGCACAGATACGCAGTATTTT.